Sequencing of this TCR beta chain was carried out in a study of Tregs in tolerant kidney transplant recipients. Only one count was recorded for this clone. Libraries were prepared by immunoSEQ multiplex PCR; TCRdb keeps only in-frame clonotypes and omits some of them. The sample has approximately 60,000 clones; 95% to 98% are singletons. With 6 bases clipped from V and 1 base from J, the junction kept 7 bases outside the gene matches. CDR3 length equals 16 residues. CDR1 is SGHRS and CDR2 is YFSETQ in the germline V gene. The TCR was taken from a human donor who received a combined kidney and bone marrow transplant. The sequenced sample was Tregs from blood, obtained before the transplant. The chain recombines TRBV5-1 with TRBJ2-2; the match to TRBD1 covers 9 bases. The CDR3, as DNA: TGCGCCAGCACTCCTCCGGGACAGGGGAACACCGGGGAGCTGTTTTTT. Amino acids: CASTPPGQGNTGELFF. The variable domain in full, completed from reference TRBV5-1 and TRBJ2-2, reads KAGVTQTPRYLIKTRGQQVTLSCSPISGHRSVSWYQQTPGQGLQFLFEYFSETQRNKGNFPGRFSGRQFSNSRSEMNVSTLELGDSALYLCASTPPGQGNTGELFFGEGSRLTVL.